Detailed here is one T cell receptor beta chain. Only in-frame clones appear in the TCRdb table, and some are missing; sequencing was by immunoSEQ multiplex PCR. This table has 100,000 or so clones, approximately 94% appearing once. The data originate from a study of T cell changes during pregnancy in multiple sclerosis. Germline values: CDR1 SGDLS, CDR2 YYNGEE. V lost 1 base and J lost 4; bases outside the gene matches: 5. CDR3 length: 15 amino acids. V gene TRBV9 combines with J gene TRBJ2-1, with 7 bases lining up with TRBD2. This clonotype originated in a female donor with multiple sclerosis, enrolled in a pregnancy study. The specimen comprised peripheral blood, sampled before pregnancy. The CDR3 is CASSVLTSTYNEQFF. For the CDR3, the DNA is TGTGCCAGCAGCGTACTGACTAGCACTTACAATGAGCAGTTCTTC.